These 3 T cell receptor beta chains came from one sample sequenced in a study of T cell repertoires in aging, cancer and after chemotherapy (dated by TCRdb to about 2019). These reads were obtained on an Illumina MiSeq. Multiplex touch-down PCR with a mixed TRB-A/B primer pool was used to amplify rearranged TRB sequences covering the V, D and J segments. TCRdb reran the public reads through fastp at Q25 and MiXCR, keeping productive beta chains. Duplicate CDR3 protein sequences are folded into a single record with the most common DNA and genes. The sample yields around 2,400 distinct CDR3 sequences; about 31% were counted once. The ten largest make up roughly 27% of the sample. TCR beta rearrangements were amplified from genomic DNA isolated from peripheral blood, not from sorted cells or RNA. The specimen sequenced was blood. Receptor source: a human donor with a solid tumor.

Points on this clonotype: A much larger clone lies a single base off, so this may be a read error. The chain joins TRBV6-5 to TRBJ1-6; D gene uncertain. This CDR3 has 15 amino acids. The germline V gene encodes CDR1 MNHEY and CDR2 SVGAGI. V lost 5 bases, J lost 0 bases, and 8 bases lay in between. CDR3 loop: CASSGTSSYNSPLHF. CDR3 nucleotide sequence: TGTGCCAGCAGTGGCACGAGCTCCTATAATTCACCCCTCCACTTT.

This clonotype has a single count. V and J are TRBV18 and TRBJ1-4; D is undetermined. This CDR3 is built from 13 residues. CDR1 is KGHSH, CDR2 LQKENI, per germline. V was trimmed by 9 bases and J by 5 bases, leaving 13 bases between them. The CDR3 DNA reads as TGTGCCAGTTTCGGAGGGATCAATGAAAAACTGTTTTTT. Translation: CASFGGINEKLFF.

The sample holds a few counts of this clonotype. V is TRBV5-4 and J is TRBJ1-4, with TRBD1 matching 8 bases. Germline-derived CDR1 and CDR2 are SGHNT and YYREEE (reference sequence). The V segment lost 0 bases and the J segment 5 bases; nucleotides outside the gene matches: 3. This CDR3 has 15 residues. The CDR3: CASSLDYRGNEKLFF. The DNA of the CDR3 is TGTGCCAGCAGCTTGGATTACAGGGGGAATGAAAAACTGTTTTTT. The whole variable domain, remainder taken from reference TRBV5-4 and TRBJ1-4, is ETGVTQSPTHLIKTRGQQVTLRCSSQSGHNTVSWYQQALGQGPQFIFQYYREEENGRGNFPPRFSGLQFPNYSSELNVNALELDDSALYLCASSLDYRGNEKLFFGSGTQLSVL.